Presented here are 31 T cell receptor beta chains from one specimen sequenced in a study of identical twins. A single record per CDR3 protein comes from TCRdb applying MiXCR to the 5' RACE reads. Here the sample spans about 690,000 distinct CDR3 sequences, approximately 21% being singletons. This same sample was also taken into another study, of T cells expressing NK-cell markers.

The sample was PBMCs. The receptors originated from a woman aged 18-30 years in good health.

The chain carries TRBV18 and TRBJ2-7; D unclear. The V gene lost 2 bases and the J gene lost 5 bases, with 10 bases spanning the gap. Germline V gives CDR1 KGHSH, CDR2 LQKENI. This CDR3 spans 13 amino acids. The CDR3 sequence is CASSPRLTHEQYF. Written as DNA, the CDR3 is TGTGCCAGCTCACCAAGATTAACGCACGAGCAGTACTTC.

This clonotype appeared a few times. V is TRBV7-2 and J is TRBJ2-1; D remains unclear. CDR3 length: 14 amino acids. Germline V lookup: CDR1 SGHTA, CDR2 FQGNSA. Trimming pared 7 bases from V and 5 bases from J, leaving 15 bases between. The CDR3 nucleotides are TGTGCCAGCACCCCCTATTGGCAGAACAATGAGCAGTTCTTC. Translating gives CASTPYWQNNEQFF.

The CDR3 DNA reads TGCGCCAGCAGCCCGGGACTAGCGGTCTACGAGCAGTACTTC. Its translation is CASSPGLAVYEQYF. V and J are TRBV4-3 and TRBJ2-7; 11 bases match TRBD2. Germline V lookup: CDR1 LGHNA, CDR2 YSLEER. The CDR3 consists of 14 residues. V trimming: 4 bases; J trimming: 3 bases; junction bases outside the gene matches: 2.

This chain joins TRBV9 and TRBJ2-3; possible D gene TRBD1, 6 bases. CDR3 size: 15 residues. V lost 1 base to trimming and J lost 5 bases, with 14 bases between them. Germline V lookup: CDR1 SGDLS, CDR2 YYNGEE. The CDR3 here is CASSVLGGAGDTQYF. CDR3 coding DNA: TGTGCCAGCAGCGTACTTGGGGGCGCGGGAGATACGCAGTATTTT. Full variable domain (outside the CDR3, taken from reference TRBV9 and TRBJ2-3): DSGVTQTPKHLITATGQRVTLRCSPRSGDLSVYWYQQSLDQGLQFLIQYYNGEERAKGNILERFSAQQFPDLHSELNLSSLELGDSALYFCASSVLGGAGDTQYFGPGTRLTVL.

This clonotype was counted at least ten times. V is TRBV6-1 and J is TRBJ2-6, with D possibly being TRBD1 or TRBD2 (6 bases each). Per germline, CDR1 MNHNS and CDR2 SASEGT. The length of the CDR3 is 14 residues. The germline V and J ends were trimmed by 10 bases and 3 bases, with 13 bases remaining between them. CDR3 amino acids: CATSRGVGANVLTF. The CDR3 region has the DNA TGTGCCACCTCAAGGGGGGTTGGGGCCAACGTCCTGACTTTC.

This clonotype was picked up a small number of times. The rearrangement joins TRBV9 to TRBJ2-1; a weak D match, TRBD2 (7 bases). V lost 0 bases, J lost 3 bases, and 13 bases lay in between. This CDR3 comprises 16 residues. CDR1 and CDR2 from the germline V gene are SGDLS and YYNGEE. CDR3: CASSVGGGPYYNEQFF. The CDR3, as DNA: TGTGCCAGCAGCGTAGGGGGGGGCCCATACTACAATGAGCAGTTCTTC.

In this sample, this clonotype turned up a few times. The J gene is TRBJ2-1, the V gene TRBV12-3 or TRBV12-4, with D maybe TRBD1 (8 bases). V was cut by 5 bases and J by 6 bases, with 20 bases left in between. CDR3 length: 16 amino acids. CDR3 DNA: TGTGCCAGCAGTCCCGGACAGGGAGGGGGTGGCAATGAGCAGTTCTTC. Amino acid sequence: CASSPGQGGGGNEQFF.

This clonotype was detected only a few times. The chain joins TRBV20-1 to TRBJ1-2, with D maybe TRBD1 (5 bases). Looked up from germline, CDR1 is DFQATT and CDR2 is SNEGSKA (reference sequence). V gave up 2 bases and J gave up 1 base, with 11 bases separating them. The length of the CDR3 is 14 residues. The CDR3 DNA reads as TGCAGTGCTAGAACCCAGGGTTATAACTATGGCTACACCTTC. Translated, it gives CSARTQGYNYGYTF.

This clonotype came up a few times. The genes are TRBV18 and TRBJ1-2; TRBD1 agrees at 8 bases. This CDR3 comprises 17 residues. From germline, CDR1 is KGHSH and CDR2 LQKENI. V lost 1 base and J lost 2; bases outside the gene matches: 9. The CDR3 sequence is CASSPQLQRQGNYGYTF. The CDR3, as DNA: TGTGCCAGCTCACCACAGTTGCAGCGACAGGGGAACTATGGCTACACCTTC.

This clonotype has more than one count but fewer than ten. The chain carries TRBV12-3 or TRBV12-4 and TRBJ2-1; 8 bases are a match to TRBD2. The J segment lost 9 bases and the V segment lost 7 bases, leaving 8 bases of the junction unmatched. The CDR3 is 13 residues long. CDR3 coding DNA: TGTGCCAGCAAGGGACTAGACTCTGGTGAGCAGTTCTTC. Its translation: CASKGLDSGEQFF.

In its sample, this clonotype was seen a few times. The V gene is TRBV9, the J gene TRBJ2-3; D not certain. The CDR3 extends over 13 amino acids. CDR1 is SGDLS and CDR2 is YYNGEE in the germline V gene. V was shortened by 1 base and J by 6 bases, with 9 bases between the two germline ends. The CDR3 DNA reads TGTGCCAGCAGCGTATCCGACCTTGATACGCAGTATTTT. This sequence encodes CASSVSDLDTQYF.

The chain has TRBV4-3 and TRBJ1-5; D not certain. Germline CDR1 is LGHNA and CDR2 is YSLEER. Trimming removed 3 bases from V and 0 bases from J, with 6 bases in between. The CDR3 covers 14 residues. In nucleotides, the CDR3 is TGCGCCAGCAGCCAGGATATTAGCAATCAGCCCCAGCATTTT. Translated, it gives CASSQDISNQPQHF.

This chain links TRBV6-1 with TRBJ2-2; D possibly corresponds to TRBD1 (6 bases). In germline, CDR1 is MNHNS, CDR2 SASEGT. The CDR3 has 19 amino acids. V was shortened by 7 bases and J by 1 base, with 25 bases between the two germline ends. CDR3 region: CASTLQSPGDSWNTGELFF. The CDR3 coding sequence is TGTGCCAGCACCCTCCAGTCGCCAGGGGATTCATGGAACACCGGGGAGCTGTTTTTT.

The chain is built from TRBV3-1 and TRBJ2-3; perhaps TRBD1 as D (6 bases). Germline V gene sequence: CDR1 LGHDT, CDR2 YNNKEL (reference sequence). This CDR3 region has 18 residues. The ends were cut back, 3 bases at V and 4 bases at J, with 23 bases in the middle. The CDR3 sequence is CASSQMDIGGQSSDTQYF. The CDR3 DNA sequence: TGTGCCAGCAGCCAGATGGATATTGGAGGACAGTCGTCAGATACGCAGTATTTT.

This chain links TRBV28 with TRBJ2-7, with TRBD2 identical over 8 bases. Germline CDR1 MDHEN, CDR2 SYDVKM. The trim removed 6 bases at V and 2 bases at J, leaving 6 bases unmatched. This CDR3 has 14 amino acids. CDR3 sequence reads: CASRSPGGTYEQYF. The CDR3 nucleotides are TGTGCCAGCAGGTCTCCGGGAGGGACCTACGAGCAGTACTTC.

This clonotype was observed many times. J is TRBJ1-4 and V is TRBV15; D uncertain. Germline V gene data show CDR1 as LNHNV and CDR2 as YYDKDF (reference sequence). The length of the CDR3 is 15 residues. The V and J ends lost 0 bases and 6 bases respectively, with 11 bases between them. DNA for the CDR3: TGTGCCACCAGCAGAGATCTCGGCTGGGATGAAAAACTGTTTTTT. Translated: CATSRDLGWDEKLFF.

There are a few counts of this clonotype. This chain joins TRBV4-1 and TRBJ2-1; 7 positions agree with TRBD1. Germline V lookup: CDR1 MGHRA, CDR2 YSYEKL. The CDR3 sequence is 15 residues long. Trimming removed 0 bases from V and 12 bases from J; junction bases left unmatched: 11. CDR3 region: CASSQEGFVGDRQFF. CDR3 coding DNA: TGCGCCAGCAGCCAAGAAGGGTTCGTCGGGGACAGGCAGTTCTTC.

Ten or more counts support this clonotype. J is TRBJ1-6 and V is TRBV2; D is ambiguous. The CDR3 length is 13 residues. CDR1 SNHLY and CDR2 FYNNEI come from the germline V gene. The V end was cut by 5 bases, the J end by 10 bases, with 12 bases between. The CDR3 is CASSSLSSSPLHF. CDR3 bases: TGTGCCAGCAGTTCCCTTTCCTCATCACCCCTCCACTTT.

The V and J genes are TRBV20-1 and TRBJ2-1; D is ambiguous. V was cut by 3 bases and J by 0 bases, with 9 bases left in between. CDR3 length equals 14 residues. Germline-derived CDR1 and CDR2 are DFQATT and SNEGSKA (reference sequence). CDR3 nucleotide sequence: TGCAGTGCTAGTCGGCAGAACTCCTACAATGAGCAGTTCTTC. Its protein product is CSASRQNSYNEQFF.

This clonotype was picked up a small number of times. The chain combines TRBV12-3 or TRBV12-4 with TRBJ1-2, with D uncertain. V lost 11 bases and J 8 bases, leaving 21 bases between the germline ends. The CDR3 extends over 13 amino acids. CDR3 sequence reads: CACFEVRAGGYTF. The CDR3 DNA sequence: TGTGCCTGCTTTGAGGTTAGAGCGGGAGGCTACACCTTC.

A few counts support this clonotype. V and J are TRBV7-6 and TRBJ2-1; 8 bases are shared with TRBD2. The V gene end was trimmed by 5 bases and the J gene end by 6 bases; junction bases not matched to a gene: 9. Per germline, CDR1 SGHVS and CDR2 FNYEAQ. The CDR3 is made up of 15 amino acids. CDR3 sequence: CASSPGLVGSNEQFF. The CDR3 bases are TGTGCCAGCAGCCCGGGACTAGTAGGGTCCAATGAGCAGTTCTTC.

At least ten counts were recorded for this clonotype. Written as DNA, the CDR3 is TGTGCCAGCAGTTCAGGCGGACAGGCGCTATCCACAGATACGCAGTATTTT. Amino acid sequence: CASSSGGQALSTDTQYF. This chain links TRBV7-9 with TRBJ2-3; 7 bases fit TRBD1. Germline V CDR1 and CDR2: SEHNR, FQNEAQ (reference sequence). The CDR3 extends over 17 amino acids. Losses at the gene ends were 6 bases for V and 2 bases for J; bases not matched to a gene: 14.

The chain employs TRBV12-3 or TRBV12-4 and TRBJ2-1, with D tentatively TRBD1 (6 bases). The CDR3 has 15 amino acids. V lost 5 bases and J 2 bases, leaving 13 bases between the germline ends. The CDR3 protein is CASSTGTLAYNEQFF. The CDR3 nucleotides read TGTGCCAGCAGTACCGGGACACTAGCCTACAATGAGCAGTTCTTC.

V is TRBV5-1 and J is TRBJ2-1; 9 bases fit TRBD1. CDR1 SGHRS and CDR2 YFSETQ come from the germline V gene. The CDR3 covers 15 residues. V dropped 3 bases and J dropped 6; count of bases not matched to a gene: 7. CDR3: CASSSPGQGINEQFF. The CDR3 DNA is TGCGCCAGCAGCTCACCGGGACAGGGTATCAATGAGCAGTTCTTC.

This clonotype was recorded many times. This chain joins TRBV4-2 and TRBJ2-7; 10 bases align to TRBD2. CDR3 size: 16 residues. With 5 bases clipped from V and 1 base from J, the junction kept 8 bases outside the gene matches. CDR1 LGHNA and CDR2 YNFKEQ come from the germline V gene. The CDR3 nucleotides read TGTGCCAGCAGCGAACAGCGGGGGGGCAGGTCCTACGAGCAGTACTTC. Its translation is CASSEQRGGRSYEQYF.

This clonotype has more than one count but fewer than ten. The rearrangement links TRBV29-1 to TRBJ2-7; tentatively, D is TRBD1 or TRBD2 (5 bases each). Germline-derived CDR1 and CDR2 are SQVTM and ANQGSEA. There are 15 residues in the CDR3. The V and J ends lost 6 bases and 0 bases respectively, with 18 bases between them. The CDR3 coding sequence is TGCAGCGTCATGAGTCCGGGACCGCTCTCCTACGAGCAGTACTTC. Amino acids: CSVMSPGPLSYEQYF.

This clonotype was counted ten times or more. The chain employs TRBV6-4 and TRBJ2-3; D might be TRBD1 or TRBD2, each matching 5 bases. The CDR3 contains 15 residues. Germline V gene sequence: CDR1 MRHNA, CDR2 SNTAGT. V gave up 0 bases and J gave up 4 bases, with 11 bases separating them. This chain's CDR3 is CASSDSSTGPDTQYF. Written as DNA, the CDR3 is TGTGCCAGCAGTGACTCGTCTACGGGACCAGATACGCAGTATTTT.

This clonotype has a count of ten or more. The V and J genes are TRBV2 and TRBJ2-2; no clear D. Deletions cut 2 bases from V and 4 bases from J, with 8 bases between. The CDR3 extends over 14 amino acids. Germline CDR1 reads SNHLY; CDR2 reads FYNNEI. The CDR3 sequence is CASSEHRPTGELFF. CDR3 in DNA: TGTGCCAGCAGTGAACATAGGCCCACCGGGGAGCTGTTTTTT.

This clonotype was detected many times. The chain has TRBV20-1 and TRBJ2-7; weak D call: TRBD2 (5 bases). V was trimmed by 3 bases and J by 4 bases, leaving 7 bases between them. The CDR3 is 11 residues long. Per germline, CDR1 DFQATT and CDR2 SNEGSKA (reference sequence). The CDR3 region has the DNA TGCAGTGCTAGTGCGGGTTACGAGCAGTACTTC. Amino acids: CSASAGYEQYF.

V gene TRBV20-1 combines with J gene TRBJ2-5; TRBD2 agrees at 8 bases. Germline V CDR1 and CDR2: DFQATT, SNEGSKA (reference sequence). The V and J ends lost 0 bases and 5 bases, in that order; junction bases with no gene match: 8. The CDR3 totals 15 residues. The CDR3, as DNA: TGCAGTGCTAGAGATCCGGTCGGGAGGGGGGAGACCCAGTACTTC. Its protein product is CSARDPVGRGETQYF.

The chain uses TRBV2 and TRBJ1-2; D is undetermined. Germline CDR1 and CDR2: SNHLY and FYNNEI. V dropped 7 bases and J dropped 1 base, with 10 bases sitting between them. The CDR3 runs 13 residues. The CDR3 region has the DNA TGTGCCAGCATGGGAAGGCGTAACTATGGCTACACCTTC. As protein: CASMGRRNYGYTF.